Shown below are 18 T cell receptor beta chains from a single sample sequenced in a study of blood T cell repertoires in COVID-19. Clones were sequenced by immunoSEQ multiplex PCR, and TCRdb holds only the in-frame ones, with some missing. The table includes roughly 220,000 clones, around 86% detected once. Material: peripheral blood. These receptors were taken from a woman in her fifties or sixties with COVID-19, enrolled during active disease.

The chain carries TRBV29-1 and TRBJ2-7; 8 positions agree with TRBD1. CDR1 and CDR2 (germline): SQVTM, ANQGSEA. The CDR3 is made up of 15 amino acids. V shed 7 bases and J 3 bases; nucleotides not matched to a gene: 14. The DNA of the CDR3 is TGCAGCGCCGCTCGGTCCAGGGGGCTGTTCTACGAGCAGTACTTC. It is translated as CSAARSRGLFYEQYF.

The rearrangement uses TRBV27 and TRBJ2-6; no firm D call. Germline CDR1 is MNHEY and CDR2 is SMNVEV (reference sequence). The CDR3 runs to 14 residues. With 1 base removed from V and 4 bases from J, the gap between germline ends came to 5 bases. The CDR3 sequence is CASSLWAGANVLTF. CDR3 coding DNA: TGTGCCAGCAGTTTATGGGCCGGGGCCAACGTCCTGACTTTC.

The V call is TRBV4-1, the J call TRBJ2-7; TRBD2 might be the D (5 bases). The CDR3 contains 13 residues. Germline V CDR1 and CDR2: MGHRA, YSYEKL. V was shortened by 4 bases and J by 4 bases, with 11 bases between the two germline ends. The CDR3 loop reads CASSPSPGYEQYF. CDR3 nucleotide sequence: TGCGCCAGCAGCCCAAGCCCGGGGTACGAGCAGTACTTC.

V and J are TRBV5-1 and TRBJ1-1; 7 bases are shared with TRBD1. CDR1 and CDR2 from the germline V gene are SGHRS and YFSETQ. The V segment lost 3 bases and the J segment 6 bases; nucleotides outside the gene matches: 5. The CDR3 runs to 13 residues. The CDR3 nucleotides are TGCGCCAGCAGCTCGGGGACAGCCGCTGAAGCTTTCTTT. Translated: CASSSGTAAEAFF.

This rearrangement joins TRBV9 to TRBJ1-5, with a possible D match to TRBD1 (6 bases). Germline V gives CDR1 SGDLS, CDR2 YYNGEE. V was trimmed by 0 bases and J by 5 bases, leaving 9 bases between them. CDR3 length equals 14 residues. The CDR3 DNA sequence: TGTGCCAGCAGCGTAGGGGGGCTTTATCAGCCCCAGCATTTT. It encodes CASSVGGLYQPQHF.

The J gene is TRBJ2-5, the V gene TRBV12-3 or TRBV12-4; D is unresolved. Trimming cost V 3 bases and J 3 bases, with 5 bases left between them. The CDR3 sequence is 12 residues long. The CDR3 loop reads CASSFNEETQYF. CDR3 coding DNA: TGTGCCAGCAGTTTCAATGAAGAGACCCAGTACTTC.

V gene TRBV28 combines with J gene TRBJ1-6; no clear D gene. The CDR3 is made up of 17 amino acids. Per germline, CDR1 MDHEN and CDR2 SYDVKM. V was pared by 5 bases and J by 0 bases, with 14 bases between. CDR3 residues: CASSRPGDSSYNSPLHF. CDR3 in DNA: TGTGCCAGCAGTCGGCCCGGGGATAGCTCCTATAATTCACCCCTCCACTTT.

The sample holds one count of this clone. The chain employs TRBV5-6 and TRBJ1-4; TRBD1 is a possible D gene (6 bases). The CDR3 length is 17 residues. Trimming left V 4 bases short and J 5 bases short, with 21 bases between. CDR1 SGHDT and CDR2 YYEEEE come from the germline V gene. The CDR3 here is CASSPRTEAHLNEKLFF. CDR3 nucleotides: TGTGCCAGCAGCCCACGGACAGAGGCTCATCTCAATGAAAAACTGTTTTTT. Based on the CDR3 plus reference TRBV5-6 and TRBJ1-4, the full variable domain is DAGVTQSPTHLIKTRGQQVTLRCSPKSGHDTVSWYQQALGQGPQFIFQYYEEEERQRGNFPDRFSGHQFPNYSSELNVNALLLGDSALYLCASSPRTEAHLNEKLFFGSGTQLSVL.

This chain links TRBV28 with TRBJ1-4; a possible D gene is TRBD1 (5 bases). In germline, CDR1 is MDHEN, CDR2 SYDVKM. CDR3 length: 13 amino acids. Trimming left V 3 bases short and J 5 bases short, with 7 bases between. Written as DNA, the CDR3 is TGTGCCAGCAGTTTGGGGGGGAATGAAAAACTGTTTTTT. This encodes CASSLGGNEKLFF.

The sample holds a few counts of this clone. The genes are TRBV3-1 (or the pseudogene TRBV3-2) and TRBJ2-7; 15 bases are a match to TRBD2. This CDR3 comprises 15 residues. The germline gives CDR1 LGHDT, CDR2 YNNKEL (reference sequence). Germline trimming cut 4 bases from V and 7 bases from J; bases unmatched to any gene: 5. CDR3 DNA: TGTGCCAGCAGCCCCAGGACTAGCGGGGGGGCTGAGCAGTACTTC. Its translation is CASSPRTSGGAEQYF.

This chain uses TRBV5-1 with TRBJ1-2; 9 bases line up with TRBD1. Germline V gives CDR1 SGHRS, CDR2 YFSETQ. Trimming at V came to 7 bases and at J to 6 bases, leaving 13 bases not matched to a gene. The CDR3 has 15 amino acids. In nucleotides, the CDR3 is TGCGCCAGCCGCAATCCCGGGACAGGGATAAATGGCTACACCTTC. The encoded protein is CASRNPGTGINGYTF.

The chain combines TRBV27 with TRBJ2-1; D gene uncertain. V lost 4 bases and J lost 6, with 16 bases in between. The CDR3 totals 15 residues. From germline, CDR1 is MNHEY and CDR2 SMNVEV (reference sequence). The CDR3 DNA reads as TGTGCCAGCAGTTCCCTCCGACACCTCGGCAATGAGCAGTTCTTC. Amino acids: CASSSLRHLGNEQFF.

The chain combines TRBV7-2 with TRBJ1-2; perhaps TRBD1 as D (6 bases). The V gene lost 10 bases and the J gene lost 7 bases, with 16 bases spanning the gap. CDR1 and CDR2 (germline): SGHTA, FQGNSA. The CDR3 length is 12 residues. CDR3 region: CAMRVRGAGYTF. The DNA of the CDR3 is TGTGCCATGCGGGTCAGGGGCGCTGGCTACACCTTC. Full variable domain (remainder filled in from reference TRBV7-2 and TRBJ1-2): GAGVSQSPSNKVTEKGKDVELRCDPISGHTALYWYRQSLGQGLEFLIYFQGNSAPDKSGLPSDRFSAERTGGSVSTLTIQRTQQEDSAVYLCAMRVRGAGYTFGSGTRLTVV.

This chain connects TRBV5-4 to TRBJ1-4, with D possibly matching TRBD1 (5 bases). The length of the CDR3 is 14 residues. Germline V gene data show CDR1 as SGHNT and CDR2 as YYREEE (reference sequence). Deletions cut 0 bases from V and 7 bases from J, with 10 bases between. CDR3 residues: CASSLDQGGEKLFF. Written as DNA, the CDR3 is TGTGCCAGCAGCTTGGACCAGGGAGGTGAAAAACTGTTTTTT. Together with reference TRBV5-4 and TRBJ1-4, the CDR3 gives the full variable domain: ETGVTQSPTHLIKTRGQQVTLRCSSQSGHNTVSWYQQALGQGPQFIFQYYREEENGRGNFPPRFSGLQFPNYSSELNVNALELDDSALYLCASSLDQGGEKLFFGSGTQLSVL.

The chain's CDR3 is CASSLAGSPYNEQFF. The CDR3 DNA follows: TGTGCCAGCAGTTTAGCGGGTAGCCCCTACAATGAGCAGTTCTTC. This sequence joins TRBV6-5 and TRBJ2-1; TRBD2 matches 7 bases. Trimming cost V 4 bases and J 2 bases; bases outside gene matches: 5. Germline assignment: CDR1 MNHEY and CDR2 SVGAGI. CDR3 length: 15 residues.

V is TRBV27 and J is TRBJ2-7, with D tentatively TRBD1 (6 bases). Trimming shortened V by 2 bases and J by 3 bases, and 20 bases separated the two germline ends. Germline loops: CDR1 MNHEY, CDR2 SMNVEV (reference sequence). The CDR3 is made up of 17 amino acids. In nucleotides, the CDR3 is TGTGCCAGCAGTTTACGCGTGCGACCGGGACAACGCTACGAGCAGTACTTC. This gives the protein CASSLRVRPGQRYEQYF.

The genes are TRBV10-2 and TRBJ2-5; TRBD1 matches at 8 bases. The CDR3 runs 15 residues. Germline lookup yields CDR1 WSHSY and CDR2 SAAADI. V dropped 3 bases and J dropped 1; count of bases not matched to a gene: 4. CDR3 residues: CASSEPGGGQETQYF. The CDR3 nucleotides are TGCGCCAGCAGTGAACCAGGGGGCGGCCAAGAGACCCAGTACTTC.

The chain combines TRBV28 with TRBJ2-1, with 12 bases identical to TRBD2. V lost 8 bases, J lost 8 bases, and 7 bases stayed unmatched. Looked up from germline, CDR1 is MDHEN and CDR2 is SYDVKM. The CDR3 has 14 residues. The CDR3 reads CASALTSGGDEQFF. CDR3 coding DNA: TGTGCCAGCGCATTGACTAGCGGGGGCGATGAGCAGTTCTTC.